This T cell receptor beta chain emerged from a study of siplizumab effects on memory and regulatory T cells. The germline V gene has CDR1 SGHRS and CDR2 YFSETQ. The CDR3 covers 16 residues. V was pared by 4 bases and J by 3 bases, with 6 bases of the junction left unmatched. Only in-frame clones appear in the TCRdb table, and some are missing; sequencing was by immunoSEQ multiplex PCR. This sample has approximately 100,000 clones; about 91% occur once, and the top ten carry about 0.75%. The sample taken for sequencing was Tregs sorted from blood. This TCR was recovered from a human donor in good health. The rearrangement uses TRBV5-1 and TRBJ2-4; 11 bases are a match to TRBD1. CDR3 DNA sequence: TGCGCCAGCAGCCACGGGACAGGGGGAGGCAAAAACATTCAGTACTTC. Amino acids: CASSHGTGGGKNIQYF.